This entry features one T cell receptor beta chain sequence. The antigen is undetermined. These data originate in a study of cytomegalovirus exposure and HLA in healthy donors. Study-level findings and limits: Researchers reported in a later analysis that a missense DCLRE1C variant was tied to TCR beta V- and J-gene trimming. The later analysis indicated that the majority of CMV-associated TCR beta chains appeared HLA-restricted. Certain sequence variants were highly shared and formed a cluster, and this cluster was likely a sequencing artifact.

Primers included in the PCR were 60 Vbeta and 13 Jbeta primers. Only in-frame clones appear in the TCRdb table, and some are missing; sequencing was by immunoSEQ multiplex PCR. Its clone listing holds roughly 88,000 clones. V was shortened by 0 bases and J by 2 bases, with 7 bases between the two germline ends. Germline V gene lookup returns CDR1 SGHRS and CDR2 YFSETQ. The CDR3 has 14 amino acids. The chain recombines TRBV5-1 with TRBJ2-3; perhaps TRBD2 as D (6 bases). Source material: PBMCs. The origin of this receptor is a middle-aged man in good health and CMV-seropositive. The CDR3 sequence is CASSLGEVTDTQYF. CDR3 in DNA: TGCGCCAGCAGCTTGGGGGAGGTCACAGATACGCAGTATTTT.